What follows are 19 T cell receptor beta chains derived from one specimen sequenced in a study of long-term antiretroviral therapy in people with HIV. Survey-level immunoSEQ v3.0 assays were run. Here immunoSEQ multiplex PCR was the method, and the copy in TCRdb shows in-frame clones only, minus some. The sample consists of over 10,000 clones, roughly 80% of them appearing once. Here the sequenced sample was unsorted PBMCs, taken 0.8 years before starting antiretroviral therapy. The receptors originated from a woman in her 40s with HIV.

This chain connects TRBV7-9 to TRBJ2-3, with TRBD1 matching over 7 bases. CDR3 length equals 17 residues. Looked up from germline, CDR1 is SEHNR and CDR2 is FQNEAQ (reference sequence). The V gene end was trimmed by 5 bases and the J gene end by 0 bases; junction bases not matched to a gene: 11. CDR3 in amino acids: CASSPGPGRGSTDTQYF. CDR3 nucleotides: TGTGCCAGCAGCCCTGGGCCGGGCAGGGGGAGCACAGATACGCAGTATTTT.

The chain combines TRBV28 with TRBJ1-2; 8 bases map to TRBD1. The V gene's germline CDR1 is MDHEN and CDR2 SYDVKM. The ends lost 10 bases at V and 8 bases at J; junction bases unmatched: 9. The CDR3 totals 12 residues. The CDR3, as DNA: TGTGCCACAGCACAGGGGGATTACGGCTACACCTTC. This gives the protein CATAQGDYGYTF.

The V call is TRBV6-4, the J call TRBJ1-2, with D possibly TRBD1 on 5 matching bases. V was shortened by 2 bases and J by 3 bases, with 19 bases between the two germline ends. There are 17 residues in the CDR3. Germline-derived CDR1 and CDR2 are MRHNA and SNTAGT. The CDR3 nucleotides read TGTGCCAGCAGTGACACGCCAGAGGTCGGGGGGTACTATGGCTACACCTTC. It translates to CASSDTPEVGGYYGYTF.

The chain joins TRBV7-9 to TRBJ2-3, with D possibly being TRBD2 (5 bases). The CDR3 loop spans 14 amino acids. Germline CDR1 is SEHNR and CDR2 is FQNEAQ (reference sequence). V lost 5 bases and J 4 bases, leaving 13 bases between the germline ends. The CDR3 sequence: CASSPRSSADTQYF. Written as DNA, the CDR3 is TGTGCCAGCAGCCCCCGTAGTAGCGCAGATACGCAGTATTTT. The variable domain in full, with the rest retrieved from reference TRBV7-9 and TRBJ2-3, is DTGVSQNPRHKITKRGQNVTFRCDPISEHNRLYWYRQTLGQGPEFLTYFQNEAQLEKSRLLSDRFSAERPKGSFSTLEIQRTEQGDSAMYLCASSPRSSADTQYFGPGTRLTVL.

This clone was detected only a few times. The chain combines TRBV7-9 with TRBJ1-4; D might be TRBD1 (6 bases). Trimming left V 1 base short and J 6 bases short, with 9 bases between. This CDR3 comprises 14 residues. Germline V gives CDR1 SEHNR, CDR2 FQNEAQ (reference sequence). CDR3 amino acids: CASSLGQEYEKLFF. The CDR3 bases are TGTGCCAGCAGCTTAGGACAGGAGTATGAAAAACTGTTTTTT.

As DNA, the CDR3 is TGTGCCAGCAGCTTAGGCGGGGCAGCCTACAATGAGCAGTTCTTC. It specifies CASSLGGAAYNEQFF. The chain joins TRBV11-2 to TRBJ2-1; D is perhaps TRBD2 (6 bases). V dropped 1 base and J dropped 2 bases, with 9 bases sitting between them. The germline gives CDR1 SGHAT, CDR2 FQNNGV. The CDR3 runs to 15 residues.

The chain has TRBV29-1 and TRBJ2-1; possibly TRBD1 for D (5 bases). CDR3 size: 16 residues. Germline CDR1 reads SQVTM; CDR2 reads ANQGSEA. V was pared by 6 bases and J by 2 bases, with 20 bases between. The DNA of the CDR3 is TGCAGCGTAATTTCCAGGGCCAAATTTCCCTACAATGAGCAGTTCTTC. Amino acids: CSVISRAKFPYNEQFF.

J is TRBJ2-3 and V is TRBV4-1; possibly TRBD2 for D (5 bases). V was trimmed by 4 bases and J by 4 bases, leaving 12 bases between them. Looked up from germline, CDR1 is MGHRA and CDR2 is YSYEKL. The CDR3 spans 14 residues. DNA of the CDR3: TGCGCCAGCAGCCCGACGGGGTATGCAGATACGCAGTATTTT. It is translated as CASSPTGYADTQYF.

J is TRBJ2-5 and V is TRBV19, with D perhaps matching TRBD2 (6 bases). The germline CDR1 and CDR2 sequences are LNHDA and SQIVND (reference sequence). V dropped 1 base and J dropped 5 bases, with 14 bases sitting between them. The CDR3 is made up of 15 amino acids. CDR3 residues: CASSIGLESGETQYF. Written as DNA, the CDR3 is TGTGCCAGTAGTATAGGACTAGAAAGTGGCGAGACCCAGTACTTC.

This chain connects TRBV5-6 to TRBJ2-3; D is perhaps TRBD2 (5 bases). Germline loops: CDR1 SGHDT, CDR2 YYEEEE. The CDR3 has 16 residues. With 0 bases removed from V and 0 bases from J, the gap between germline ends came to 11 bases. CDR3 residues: CASSLARGLSTDTQYF. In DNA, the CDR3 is TGTGCCAGCAGCTTGGCTCGCGGGCTAAGCACAGATACGCAGTATTTT.

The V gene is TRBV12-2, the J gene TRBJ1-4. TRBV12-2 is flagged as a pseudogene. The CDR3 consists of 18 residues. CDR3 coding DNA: TGTGCAAGTCGCTTCACGGCCGTGGGGGATGCAACTAATGAAAAACTGTTTTTT. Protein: CASRFTAVGDATNEKLFF.

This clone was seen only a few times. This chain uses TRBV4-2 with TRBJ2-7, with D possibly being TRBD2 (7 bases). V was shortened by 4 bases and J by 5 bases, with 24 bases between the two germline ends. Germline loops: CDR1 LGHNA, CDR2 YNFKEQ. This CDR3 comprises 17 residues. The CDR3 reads CASSPLGGGGLGNEQYF. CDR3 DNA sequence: TGTGCCAGCAGCCCCCTCGGTGGGGGGGGCCTGGGAAACGAGCAGTACTTC.

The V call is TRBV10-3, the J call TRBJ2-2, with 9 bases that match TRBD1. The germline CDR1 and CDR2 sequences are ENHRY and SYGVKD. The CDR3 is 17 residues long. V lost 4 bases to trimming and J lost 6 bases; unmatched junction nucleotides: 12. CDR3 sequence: CAISASQGQGMAGELFF. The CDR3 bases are TGTGCCATCAGTGCGAGTCAGGGACAGGGTATGGCCGGGGAGCTGTTTTTT.

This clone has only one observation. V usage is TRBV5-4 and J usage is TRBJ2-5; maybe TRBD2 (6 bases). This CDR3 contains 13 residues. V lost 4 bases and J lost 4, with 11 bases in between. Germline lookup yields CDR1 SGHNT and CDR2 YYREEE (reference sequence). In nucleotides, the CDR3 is TGTGCCAGCAGCGTGGAGGAGGGAGAGACCCAGTACTTC. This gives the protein CASSVEEGETQYF.

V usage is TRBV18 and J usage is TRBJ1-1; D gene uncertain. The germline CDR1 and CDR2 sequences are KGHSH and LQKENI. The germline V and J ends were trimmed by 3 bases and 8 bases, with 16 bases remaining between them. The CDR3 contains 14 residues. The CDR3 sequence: CASSPQGLPGEAFF. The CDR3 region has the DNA TGTGCCAGCTCACCCCAAGGGTTGCCGGGGGAAGCTTTCTTT.

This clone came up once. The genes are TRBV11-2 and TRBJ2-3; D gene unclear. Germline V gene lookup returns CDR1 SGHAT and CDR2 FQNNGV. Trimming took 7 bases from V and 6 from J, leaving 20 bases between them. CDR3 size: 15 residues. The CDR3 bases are TGTGCCAGCACCGCTGCTATAAGCACGCCGGATACGCAGTATTTT. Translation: CASTAAISTPDTQYF.

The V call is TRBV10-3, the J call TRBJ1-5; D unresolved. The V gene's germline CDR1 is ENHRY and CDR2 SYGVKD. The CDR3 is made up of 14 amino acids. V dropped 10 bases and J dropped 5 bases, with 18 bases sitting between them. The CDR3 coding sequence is TGTGCCACACGAAGGGCCGGAGAGGATCAGCCCCAGCATTTT. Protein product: CATRRAGEDQPQHF.

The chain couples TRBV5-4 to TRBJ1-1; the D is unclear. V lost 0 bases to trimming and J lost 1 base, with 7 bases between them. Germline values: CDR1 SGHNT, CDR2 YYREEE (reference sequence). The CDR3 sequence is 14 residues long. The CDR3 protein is CASSLARANTEAFF. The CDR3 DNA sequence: TGTGCCAGCAGCTTGGCTAGGGCGAACACTGAAGCTTTCTTT. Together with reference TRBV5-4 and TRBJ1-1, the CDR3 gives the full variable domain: ETGVTQSPTHLIKTRGQQVTLRCSSQSGHNTVSWYQQALGQGPQFIFQYYREEENGRGNFPPRFSGLQFPNYSSELNVNALELDDSALYLCASSLARANTEAFFGQGTRLTVV.

CDR3 in amino acids: CASSLAGTTPIIQYF. DNA for the CDR3: TGTGCCAGCAGCTTGGCCGGGACCACTCCGATCATTCAGTACTTC. The V call is TRBV11-1, the J call TRBJ2-4, with D possibly called TRBD1 or TRBD2 (5 bases each). Per the germline V gene, CDR1 is SGHAT and CDR2 is FQDESV (reference sequence). This CDR3 is 15 amino acids long. V was cut by 3 bases and J by 9 bases, with 18 bases left in between.